This entry lists 18 T cell receptor beta chains sequenced from one sample in a study of identifying expanded T cells in peripheral blood. Assay: immunoSEQ multiplex PCR; the TCRdb copy retains only in-frame clones and omits some. The data show just over 90,000 clones, 88% seen once. What was sequenced was blood. These receptors all stem from a person aged 18 to 70 in good health.

The chain uses TRBV30 and TRBJ1-1; D uncertain. The CDR3 has 15 residues. Germline CDR1 is GTSNPN and CDR2 is SVGIG (reference sequence). V was pared by 3 bases and J by 6 bases, with 20 bases between. CDR3 sequence reads: CAWRGHPLPGAEAFF. CDR3 bases: TGTGCCTGGAGGGGTCATCCCTTACCGGGCGCTGAAGCTTTCTTT.

This clone was detected only a few times. The rearrangement joins TRBV7-2 to TRBJ2-5; D might be TRBD1 (6 bases). The CDR3 totals 14 residues. CDR1 and CDR2 (germline): SGHTA, FQGNSA. Trimming pared 5 bases from V and 5 bases from J, leaving 15 bases between. CDR3 sequence reads: CASSQSTGWETQYF. The CDR3 DNA follows: TGTGCCAGCAGCCAATCTACAGGGTGGGAGACCCAGTACTTC. Filled out from reference TRBV7-2 and TRBJ2-5, the complete variable domain reads GAGVSQSPSNKVTEKGKDVELRCDPISGHTALYWYRQSLGQGLEFLIYFQGNSAPDKSGLPSDRFSAERTGGSVSTLTIQRTQQEDSAVYLCASSQSTGWETQYFGPGTRLLVL.

The chain carries TRBV18 and TRBJ2-5; D is perhaps TRBD1 (5 bases). The germline CDR1 and CDR2 sequences are KGHSH and LQKENI. This CDR3 is 12 amino acids long. V dropped 8 bases and J dropped 3 bases, with 10 bases sitting between them. CDR3 protein: CASQMTEETQYF. The CDR3 coding sequence is TGTGCCAGCCAGATGACAGAAGAGACCCAGTACTTC.

The chain employs TRBV5-1 and TRBJ1-2; TRBD1 matches at 8 bases. The CDR3 sequence is 15 residues long. Germline assignment: CDR1 SGHRS and CDR2 YFSETQ. Unmatched junction bases numbered 5, after V lost 0 bases and J lost 4 bases. Written as DNA, the CDR3 is TGCGCCAGCAGCTTGGTAGGACAGGGTGGCTATGGCTACACCTTC. This codes for CASSLVGQGGYGYTF.

The J gene is TRBJ2-7, the V gene TRBV30, with a weak D call TRBD1 (5 bases). The CDR3 is 13 residues long. Per the germline V gene, CDR1 is GTSNPN and CDR2 is SVGIG (reference sequence). Trimming stripped 0 bases from V and 6 bases from J, with 12 bases between. The CDR3 region has the DNA TGTGCCTGGAGTGTGGTCAGGGAAACCGAGCAGTACTTC. Its protein is CAWSVVRETEQYF.

The CDR3 reads CASSPAGAGQPQHF. The CDR3 coding sequence is TGTGCCAGCAGCCCGGCGGGGGCTGGTCAGCCCCAGCATTTT. The chain has TRBV5-6 and TRBJ1-5; D perhaps matches TRBD1 (6 bases). Trimming cost V 4 bases and J 6 bases, with 14 bases left between them. Germline V CDR1 and CDR2: SGHDT, YYEEEE. CDR3 length: 14 amino acids.

Only one count was recorded for this clone. The V call is TRBV19, the J call TRBJ2-2, with D perhaps matching TRBD2 (6 bases). Germline CDR1 is LNHDA and CDR2 is SQIVND (reference sequence). This CDR3 region has 13 residues. V was trimmed by 7 bases and J by 6 bases, leaving 12 bases between them. The CDR3 is CASNPGGAGELFF. The CDR3, as DNA: TGTGCCAGTAACCCCGGGGGAGCCGGGGAGCTGTTTTTT.

This chain joins TRBV6-6 and TRBJ1-6; D unresolved. Per the germline V gene, CDR1 is MNHNY and CDR2 is SVGAGI (reference sequence). V dropped 0 bases and J dropped 8 bases, with 8 bases sitting between them. This CDR3 contains 14 residues. CDR3 sequence reads: CASSYSAVDSPLHF. CDR3 in DNA: TGTGCCAGCAGTTACTCGGCAGTGGATTCACCCCTCCACTTT.

The gene calls are TRBV4-2 and TRBJ1-5, with D possibly matching TRBD1 (6 bases). Looked up from germline, CDR1 is LGHNA and CDR2 is YNFKEQ. V lost 1 base to trimming and J lost 0 bases, with 10 bases between them. This CDR3 is built from 16 residues. Written as DNA, the CDR3 is TGTGCCAGCAGCCAAGGACCAGGGGATAGCAATCAGCCCCAGCATTTT. Its translation is CASSQGPGDSNQPQHF.

V usage is TRBV27 and J usage is TRBJ2-7; TRBD1 agrees at 7 bases. The CDR3 consists of 14 residues. The V gene's germline CDR1 is MNHEY and CDR2 SMNVEV (reference sequence). The ends lost 3 bases at V and 1 base at J; junction bases unmatched: 3. The chain's CDR3 is CASSLDRNSYEQYF. In DNA, the CDR3 is TGTGCCAGCAGTTTGGACAGGAATTCCTACGAGCAGTACTTC.

The chain joins TRBV28 to TRBJ1-6; 7 bases map to TRBD1. After removal of 8 bases from V and 7 bases from J, the junction contained 11 bases not matched to a gene. The CDR3 sequence is 15 residues long. Germline V gene sequence: CDR1 MDHEN, CDR2 SYDVKM. This chain's CDR3 is CASGQVPGGNSPLHF. Written as DNA, the CDR3 is TGTGCCAGCGGACAGGTCCCTGGGGGGAATTCACCCCTCCACTTT.

The chain links TRBV2 to TRBJ1-5; a weak D match, TRBD1 (6 bases). The CDR3 extends over 14 amino acids. Looked up from germline, CDR1 is SNHLY and CDR2 is FYNNEI. With 5 bases removed from V and 4 bases from J, the gap between germline ends came to 12 bases. Written as DNA, the CDR3 is TGTGCCAGCAGTACGACAGGCCGAAATCAGCCCCAGCATTTT. Amino acids: CASSTTGRNQPQHF.

This chain joins TRBV6-6 and TRBJ1-6; D is unresolved. The CDR3 runs 14 residues. CDR1 MNHNY and CDR2 SVGAGI come from the germline V gene (reference sequence). The V end was cut by 5 bases, the J end by 11 bases, with 16 bases between. The CDR3 DNA is TGTGCCAGCAGTAATCCGGGCCTTACGACACCCCTCCACTTT. Its protein is CASSNPGLTTPLHF.

This clone was picked up one time. The chain couples TRBV7-8 to TRBJ2-3; 12 bases map to TRBD2. V gave up 5 bases and J gave up 3 bases; unmatched junction bases: 6. This CDR3 has 16 amino acids. Germline-derived CDR1 and CDR2 are SGHVS and FQNEAQ. CDR3 region: CASSTRTSGITDTQYF. DNA for the CDR3: TGTGCCAGCAGCACACGGACTAGCGGGATAACAGATACGCAGTATTTT.

This rearrangement joins TRBV10-2 to TRBJ2-4; TRBD1 matches 12 bases. The germline CDR1 and CDR2 sequences are WSHSY and SAAADI. This CDR3 is 20 amino acids long. Trimming cost V 5 bases and J 6 bases; bases outside gene matches: 20. The DNA of the CDR3 is TGCGCCAGCAGTTTCCTTCCGGGACAGGGGGCACTGCGGTTGGGAAACATTCAGTACTTC. Residues: CASSFLPGQGALRLGNIQYF.

This rearrangement joins TRBV11-2 to TRBJ1-1; D might be TRBD1 (5 bases). With 3 bases removed from V and 1 base from J, the gap between germline ends came to 12 bases. The CDR3 runs 15 residues. Germline V gives CDR1 SGHAT, CDR2 FQNNGV. The CDR3 nucleotides are TGTGCCAGCAGCTTCGGGGCATTGGCGAACACTGAAGCTTTCTTT. Amino acids: CASSFGALANTEAFF. Full variable domain (remainder filled in from reference TRBV11-2 and TRBJ1-1): EAGVAQSPRYKIIEKRQSVAFWCNPISGHATLYWYQQILGQGPKLLIQFQNNGVVDDSQLPKDRFSAERLKGVDSTLKIQPAKLEDSAVYLCASSFGALANTEAFFGQGTRLTVV.

V and J are TRBV19 and TRBJ2-2; perhaps TRBD2 as D (6 bases). Germline V CDR1 and CDR2: LNHDA, SQIVND (reference sequence). Trimming shortened V by 5 bases and J by 3 bases, and 13 bases separated the two germline ends. CDR3 length equals 15 residues. The CDR3 nucleotides are TGTGCCAGTAGTCAATCTAGCGTTCACACCGGGGAGCTGTTTTTT. Its translation is CASSQSSVHTGELFF.

The chain employs TRBV27 and TRBJ2-7, with TRBD1 as a possible D gene (5 bases). The CDR3 runs 14 residues. V shed 3 bases and J shed 4 bases, with 13 bases lying between them. The germline V gene has CDR1 MNHEY and CDR2 SMNVEV (reference sequence). CDR3 region: CASSFVGNRYEQYF. In DNA, the CDR3 is TGTGCCAGCAGTTTTGTGGGCAACAGGTACGAGCAGTACTTC.